The 6 T cell receptor beta chains given below trace back to one sample, sequenced in a study of cytomegalovirus exposure and HLA in healthy donors. 60 Vbeta and 13 Jbeta primers were used in PCR. Clones were read by immunoSEQ multiplex PCR, and TCRdb kept only the in-frame ones, dropping some. The table has roughly 180,000 clones, around four fifths seen once. Sequencing input: PBMCs. These receptors originate from a woman in her fifties or sixties in good health and CMV-seropositive.

V gene TRBV29-1 combines with J gene TRBJ2-7; TRBD1 matches at 9 bases. The CDR3 covers 12 residues. CDR1 and CDR2 (germline): SQVTM, ANQGSEA. V dropped 6 bases and J dropped 1; count of bases not matched to a gene: 1. CDR3 sequence (DNA): TGCAGCGTCGGGACAGGGTCCTACGAGCAGTACTTC. Amino acids: CSVGTGSYEQYF.

The V call is TRBV11-2, the J call TRBJ2-1, with TRBD1 as a possible D gene (6 bases). Germline V gene data show CDR1 as SGHAT and CDR2 as FQNNGV. V lost 6 bases and J 3 bases, leaving 18 bases between the germline ends. CDR3 length: 16 amino acids. The CDR3 loop is CASSSPARGFYNEQFF. Here the CDR3 DNA reads TGTGCCAGCAGTTCCCCGGCCAGGGGTTTCTACAATGAGCAGTTCTTC.

V is TRBV27 and J is TRBJ2-5, with 7 bases lining up with TRBD2. Germline-derived CDR1 and CDR2 are MNHEY and SMNVEV (reference sequence). After removal of 2 bases from V and 4 bases from J, the junction contained 10 bases not matched to a gene. The CDR3 sequence is 16 residues long. DNA of the CDR3: TGTGCCAGCAGTTTAACCCTTGGGGGGGGATTAGAGACCCAGTACTTC. This codes for CASSLTLGGGLETQYF.

J is TRBJ2-7 and V is TRBV7-8; 10 nucleotides align to TRBD2. V lost 5 bases and J lost 3; bases outside the gene matches: 4. The CDR3 spans 14 residues. Germline CDR1 reads SGHVS; CDR2 reads FQNEAQ. CDR3 loop: CASSPWTSGYEQYF. The CDR3 coding sequence is TGTGCCAGCAGCCCCTGGACTAGCGGCTACGAGCAGTACTTC.

V gene TRBV18 combines with J gene TRBJ2-7, with 9 bases matching TRBD1. This CDR3 spans 15 amino acids. Germline-derived CDR1 and CDR2 are KGHSH and LQKENI. V dropped 6 bases and J dropped 5; count of bases not matched to a gene: 11. In DNA, the CDR3 is TGTGCCAGCTCCCCCTCTCCCGGGACAGGGAACGAGCAGTACTTC. Residues: CASSPSPGTGNEQYF.

The chain carries TRBV4-1 and TRBJ2-1; 11 positions agree with TRBD2. Germline V gene data show CDR1 as MGHRA and CDR2 as YSYEKL. The trim removed 2 bases at V and 5 bases at J, leaving 5 bases unmatched. The CDR3 runs 16 residues. CDR3 sequence reads: CASSQLAGGLNNEQFF. CDR3 nucleotide sequence: TGCGCCAGCAGCCAATTAGCGGGGGGGCTGAACAATGAGCAGTTCTTC.